Each of the 32 T cell receptor beta chains below was sequenced from the same sample in a study of blood T cell repertoires in COVID-19. Sequencing used immunoSEQ multiplex PCR; TCRdb keeps in-frame clones, though not all of them. The table lists 65,000 to 100,000 clones, around nine tenths of them singletons, with roughly 5% in the top ten. Specimen: peripheral blood. The receptors come from a woman over 75 with acute or convalescent COVID-19.

The rearrangement links TRBV30 to TRBJ2-3, with TRBD1 as a possible D gene (6 bases). Trimming pared 0 bases from V and 1 base from J, leaving 8 bases between. Germline V lookup: CDR1 GTSNPN, CDR2 SVGIG (reference sequence). The CDR3 is made up of 14 amino acids. For the CDR3, the DNA is TGTGCCTGGAGTGTAGCAGGGGGCACAGATACGCAGTATTTT. It is translated as CAWSVAGGTDTQYF.

This clone was seen once. The rearrangement uses TRBV7-8 and TRBJ1-6; D perhaps matches TRBD1 (5 bases). Looked up from germline, CDR1 is SGHVS and CDR2 is FQNEAQ. The CDR3 extends over 18 amino acids. Trimming stripped 6 bases from V and 0 bases from J, with 18 bases between. CDR3 in amino acids: CASSLSGRASSYNSPLHF. The CDR3 bases are TGTGCCAGCAGTCTTAGTGGCAGGGCGAGCTCCTATAATTCACCCCTCCACTTT. Complete variable domain (other parts from reference TRBV7-8 and TRBJ1-6): GAGVSQSPRYKVAKRGQDVALRCDPISGHVSLFWYQQALGQGPEFLTYFQNEAQLDKSGLPSDRFFAERPEGSVSTLKIQRTQQEDSAVYLCASSLSGRASSYNSPLHFGNGTRLTVT.

This clone was counted between two and nine times. This chain links TRBV5-1 with TRBJ2-7; weak D call: TRBD2 (6 bases). The CDR3 is made up of 14 amino acids. CDR1 and CDR2 (germline): SGHRS, YFSETQ. Trimming took off 4 bases at V and 0 bases at J, with 11 bases between the two ends. CDR3 region: CASSEVAASYEQYF. CDR3 nucleotides: TGCGCCAGCAGCGAAGTAGCGGCCTCCTACGAGCAGTACTTC.

Concerning this clone itself: The junction does not match germline at one end; this may be a read error. This chain uses TRBV7-7 with TRBJ2-1, with D possibly matching TRBD2 (7 bases). The CDR3 is made up of 15 amino acids. In germline, CDR1 is SSHAT, CDR2 FNYEAQ (reference sequence). The CDR3 sequence: CASSPWARGHNEQFF. The DNA of the CDR3 is TGTGCTAGCAGCCCATGGGCGCGGGGGCACAATGAGCAGTTCTTC.

The sample holds one count of this clone. The CDR3 nucleotides are TGTGCCAGCAGGACACCGAAAAACACTGAAGCTTTCTTT. It encodes CASRTPKNTEAFF. The rearrangement uses TRBV6-5 and TRBJ1-1; no firm D call. The CDR3 runs 13 residues. Trimming cost V 6 bases and J 2 bases, with 10 bases left between them. In germline, CDR1 is MNHEY, CDR2 SVGAGI.

The chain carries TRBV3-1 (or the pseudogene TRBV3-2) and TRBJ1-1; D is unresolved. From germline, CDR1 is LGHDT and CDR2 YNNKEL (reference sequence). Trimming stripped 2 bases from V and 4 bases from J, with 2 bases between. The CDR3 consists of 11 residues. The CDR3 here is CASSQRTEAFF. CDR3 sequence (DNA): TGTGCCAGCAGCCAACGCACTGAAGCTTTCTTT.

The chain combines TRBV5-1 with TRBJ2-6; TRBD1 matches at 8 bases. V dropped 1 base and J dropped 0; count of bases not matched to a gene: 3. There are 17 residues in the CDR3. CDR1 is SGHRS, CDR2 YFSETQ, per germline. The CDR3 DNA is TGCGCCAGCAGCTTGACAGGGGGGAGCTCTGGGGCCAACGTCCTGACTTTC. As protein: CASSLTGGSSGANVLTF.

This clone has just one count. V gene TRBV7-2 combines with J gene TRBJ2-3, with TRBD2 matching 8 bases. V was clipped by 4 bases and J by 6 bases; unmatched bases: 12. Germline lookup yields CDR1 SGHTA and CDR2 FQGNSA. The CDR3 sequence is 16 residues long. The CDR3 DNA reads as TGTGCCAGCAGCTCCCGTAGCGGGGCAGGTTGGGATACGCAGTATTTT. It translates to CASSSRSGAGWDTQYF.

The chain carries TRBV5-1 and TRBJ1-6; 11 bases agree with TRBD1. There are 14 residues in the CDR3. The V gene end was trimmed by 2 bases and the J gene end by 9 bases; junction bases not matched to a gene: 1. Germline CDR1 and CDR2: SGHRS and YFSETQ. CDR3 region: CASSLGTGGSPLHF. DNA of the CDR3: TGCGCCAGCAGCTTAGGGACAGGGGGTTCACCCCTCCACTTT.

This chain joins TRBV7-6 and TRBJ2-7; TRBD2 matches 11 bases. The CDR3 is 15 residues long. The V and J ends lost 5 bases and 3 bases, in that order; junction bases with no gene match: 6. From germline, CDR1 is SGHVS and CDR2 FNYEAQ. CDR3 sequence (DNA): TGTGCCAGCAGCAGAGGGACTAGCGGATACTACGAGCAGTACTTC. Translating gives CASSRGTSGYYEQYF.

This rearrangement joins TRBV3-1 (or the pseudogene TRBV3-2) to TRBJ1-5; 9 bases fit TRBD1. Trimming at V came to 4 bases and at J to 7 bases, leaving 8 bases not matched to a gene. This CDR3 region has 15 residues. Germline V gene lookup returns CDR1 LGHDT and CDR2 YNNKEL (reference sequence). CDR3 DNA: TGTGCCAGCAGCCCCGGGACAGGGATAGGGCAGCCCCAGCATTTT. Residues: CASSPGTGIGQPQHF.

The chain carries TRBV2 and TRBJ2-2, with 8 bases fitting TRBD2. Losses at the gene ends were 7 bases for V and 1 base for J; bases not matched to a gene: 5. The CDR3 covers 15 residues. Germline CDR1 and CDR2: SNHLY and FYNNEI. The CDR3 coding sequence is TGTGCCAGCACCTGGACTAGCCGGAACACCGGGGAGCTGTTTTTT. Protein: CASTWTSRNTGELFF. The variable domain in full, completed from reference TRBV2 and TRBJ2-2, reads EPEVTQTPSHQVTQMGQEVILRCVPISNHLYFYWYRQILGQKVEFLVSFYNNEISEKSEIFDDQFSVERPDGSNFTLKIRSTKLEDSAMYFCASTWTSRNTGELFFGEGSRLTVL.

The chain employs TRBV21-1 and TRBJ1-5; TRBD1, as called in the table, went unchecked against the DNA. TRBV21-1 is noted as a pseudogene. The CDR3 contains 15 residues. The CDR3 here is CASSKKSGVNQPQHF. The CDR3 coding sequence is TGTGCCAGCAGCAAGAAATCAGGGGTCAATCAGCCCCAGCATTTT.

The V call is TRBV6-5, the J call TRBJ1-1; TRBD1 matches 8 bases. CDR1 and CDR2 (germline): MNHEY, SVGAGI. CDR3 length equals 15 residues. Germline trimming cut 2 bases from V and 5 bases from J; bases unmatched to any gene: 7. The CDR3 bases are TGTGCCAGCAGTTACACCACAGGGGGGAGGACTGAAGCTTTCTTT. It translates to CASSYTTGGRTEAFF.

The chain uses TRBV5-1 and TRBJ1-2; 7 nucleotides match TRBD1. The germline V gene encodes CDR1 SGHRS and CDR2 YFSETQ. The trim removed 6 bases at V and 4 bases at J, leaving 6 bases unmatched. The length of the CDR3 is 13 residues. CDR3 region: CASTGTAGYGYTF. Written as DNA, the CDR3 is TGCGCCAGCACCGGGACAGCGGGCTATGGCTACACCTTC. The full variable domain, its missing parts supplied by reference TRBV5-1 and TRBJ1-2, is KAGVTQTPRYLIKTRGQQVTLSCSPISGHRSVSWYQQTPGQGLQFLFEYFSETQRNKGNFPGRFSGRQFSNSRSEMNVSTLELGDSALYLCASTGTAGYGYTFGSGTRLTVV.

This clone was found once. This rearrangement joins TRBV5-1 to TRBJ1-2; 8 nucleotides line up with TRBD1. Trimming cost V 4 bases and J 5 bases; bases outside gene matches: 4. Germline values: CDR1 SGHRS, CDR2 YFSETQ. The CDR3 runs to 13 residues. CDR3 sequence: CASSPRGQYGYTF. DNA for the CDR3: TGCGCCAGCAGCCCCAGGGGGCAGTATGGCTACACCTTC.

V gene TRBV6-2 or TRBV6-3 combines with J gene TRBJ1-2; tentative D call: TRBD1 (6 bases). Looked up from germline, CDR1 is MNHEY and CDR2 is SVGEGT. This CDR3 comprises 14 residues. The V and J ends lost 2 bases and 6 bases respectively, with 13 bases between them. The CDR3 sequence: CASSYPGGQNGYTF. CDR3 nucleotides: TGTGCCAGCAGTTACCCGGGGGGGCAGAATGGCTACACCTTC.

This clone was seen once. The V call is TRBV6-5, the J call TRBJ1-6; 11 bases are a match to TRBD1. Germline values: CDR1 MNHEY, CDR2 SVGAGI. V lost 6 bases to trimming and J lost 10 bases; unmatched junction nucleotides: 8. This CDR3 is 15 amino acids long. The CDR3 DNA sequence: TGTGCCAGCAGCACGAGGACAGGGGGCTTATCACCCCTCCACTTT. This translates into CASSTRTGGLSPLHF.

This clone was detected only a few times. CDR3 nucleotides: TGTGCCAGCAGCCTCAGGACAGATAACTATGGCTACACCTTC. Translated, it gives CASSLRTDNYGYTF. V and J are TRBV6-6 and TRBJ1-2; tentatively, D is TRBD1 (6 bases). Trimming pared 6 bases from V and 1 base from J, leaving 12 bases between. The CDR3 contains 14 residues. CDR1 is MNHNY, CDR2 SVGAGI, per germline (reference sequence).

V gene TRBV19 combines with J gene TRBJ2-7; 8 bases align to TRBD1. The CDR3 loop spans 14 amino acids. CDR1 and CDR2 from the germline V gene are LNHDA and SQIVND (reference sequence). V was clipped by 3 bases and J by 6 bases; unmatched bases: 7. CDR3 DNA sequence: TGTGCCAGTAGTATCGCGACAGGGGTTGGCGAGCAGTACTTC. Translated: CASSIATGVGEQYF.

This chain links TRBV18 with TRBJ2-5; 13 nucleotides align to TRBD2. The CDR3 extends over 15 amino acids. V gave up 6 bases and J gave up 5 bases; unmatched junction bases: 6. Germline values: CDR1 KGHSH, CDR2 LQKENI. The CDR3 sequence is CASSPGLAGFETQYF. CDR3 bases: TGTGCCAGCTCCCCGGGACTAGCGGGGTTCGAGACCCAGTACTTC.

This chain links TRBV27 with TRBJ2-1; unclear D gene. Trimming stripped 5 bases from V and 2 bases from J, with 13 bases between. There are 15 residues in the CDR3. In germline, CDR1 is MNHEY, CDR2 SMNVEV (reference sequence). CDR3 sequence (DNA): TGTGCCAGCAGTATAGCTGGTCTAACCTACAATGAGCAGTTCTTC. Translation gives CASSIAGLTYNEQFF.

This chain joins TRBV5-4 and TRBJ2-7; 7 bases map to TRBD2. This CDR3 has 15 residues. In germline, CDR1 is SGHNT, CDR2 YYREEE (reference sequence). Trimming cost V 4 bases and J 3 bases; bases outside gene matches: 10. CDR3 DNA sequence: TGTGCCAGCAGCCCGGGTGGAGCGGGGAGCTACGAGCAGTACTTC. Its protein is CASSPGGAGSYEQYF.

The chain joins TRBV6-4 to TRBJ1-5, with D unclear. The length of the CDR3 is 13 residues. CDR1 and CDR2 (germline): MRHNA, SNTAGT. V lost 5 bases, J lost 7 bases, and 12 bases lay in between. CDR3 in DNA: TGTGCCAGCAGTCTGGGCTCGGAACAGCCCCAGCATTTT. Translating it yields CASSLGSEQPQHF.

J is TRBJ2-7 and V is TRBV6-5; D may be TRBD2 (6 bases). This CDR3 is built from 15 residues. Trimming removed 6 bases at V and 0 bases at J, with 15 bases between. CDR1 and CDR2 (germline): MNHEY, SVGAGI. The chain's CDR3 is CASRPRRESSYEQYF. CDR3 nucleotides: TGTGCCAGCAGGCCTCGACGGGAGAGCTCCTACGAGCAGTACTTC.

The V gene is TRBV2, the J gene TRBJ2-1; 10 bases map to TRBD2. This CDR3 contains 12 residues. Germline CDR1 and CDR2: SNHLY and FYNNEI. V shed 8 bases, J shed 8 bases, and the junction held 3 bases outside the gene matches. The CDR3 reads CASRGLADEQFF. CDR3 bases: TGTGCCAGCCGAGGACTAGCGGATGAGCAGTTCTTC.

The CDR3: CASSSSGIPYNEQFF. CDR3 DNA: TGTGCCAGCAGTAGTAGCGGGATCCCGTACAATGAGCAGTTCTTC. J is TRBJ2-1 and V is TRBV2, with TRBD2 matching 8 bases. Germline V gene lookup returns CDR1 SNHLY and CDR2 FYNNEI. After removal of 5 bases from V and 4 bases from J, the junction contained 7 bases not matched to a gene. The CDR3 sequence is 15 residues long.

The chain combines TRBV5-6 with TRBJ2-1, with a weak D call TRBD1 (5 bases). Germline V gives CDR1 SGHDT, CDR2 YYEEEE. The CDR3 is 11 residues long. Between the trimmed V and J ends, which lost 6 bases and 7 bases, there was a span of 8 bases. The CDR3 loop is CASKGRNEQFF. CDR3 nucleotides: TGTGCCAGCAAGGGGCGGAATGAGCAGTTCTTC. Using reference TRBV5-6 and TRBJ2-1 for the parts outside the CDR3, the full variable domain is DAGVTQSPTHLIKTRGQQVTLRCSPKSGHDTVSWYQQALGQGPQFIFQYYEEEERQRGNFPDRFSGHQFPNYSSELNVNALLLGDSALYLCASKGRNEQFFGPGTRLTVL.

The chain carries TRBV5-5 and TRBJ2-6; tentative D call: TRBD2 (6 bases). Germline V gives CDR1 SGHKS, CDR2 YYEKEE (reference sequence). The CDR3 spans 18 residues. V was cut by 4 bases and J by 0 bases, with 17 bases left in between. The CDR3 nucleotides read TGTGCCAGCAGCAGGCCTCCGGGACTGCTCTCTGGGGCCAACGTCCTGACTTTC. Translated, it gives CASSRPPGLLSGANVLTF.

This chain joins TRBV12-3 or TRBV12-4 and TRBJ1-1; 7 nucleotides align to TRBD1. V gave up 7 bases and J gave up 1 base; unmatched junction bases: 3. The CDR3 extends over 13 amino acids. The CDR3 is CASTRTGNTEAFF. As DNA, the CDR3 is TGTGCCAGCACCAGGACAGGGAACACTGAAGCTTTCTTT.

CDR3 region: CASRPAGTNEKLFF. DNA of the CDR3: TGCGCCAGCAGGCCGGCGGGAACTAATGAAAAACTGTTTTTT. The chain combines TRBV5-1 with TRBJ1-4; D unclear. CDR1 and CDR2 from the germline V gene are SGHRS and YFSETQ. The CDR3 sequence is 14 residues long. Trimming took off 5 bases at V and 1 base at J, with 9 bases between the two ends.

This chain links TRBV4-2 with TRBJ1-1, with 9 bases that match TRBD1. Losses at the gene ends were 5 bases for V and 3 bases for J; bases not matched to a gene: 4. CDR1 and CDR2 (germline): LGHNA, YNFKEQ. The CDR3 contains 14 residues. CDR3 loop: CASSIRTGDTEAFF. CDR3 nucleotides: TGTGCCAGCAGCATCCGGACAGGGGACACTGAAGCTTTCTTT.